This T cell receptor beta chain was profiled in a study of spatial heterogeneity in lung cancer. Turning to the study itself: Consistent detection of more beta-chain than alpha-chain sequences was observed.

By share, this clonotype counts as medium-sized (0.01 to 0.1%). Time point given: sample taken at primary tumor resection. Unsorted whole RNA from tumor, nontumor lung or frozen PBMC underwent sequencing. A unique molecular identifier was attached to every TCR cDNA molecule. Via MiXCR, TCRdb re-called the 5' RACE reads, giving one row per CDR3 protein. The sample lists 4,500 to 6,500 distinct CDR3 sequences; 10% to 15% were seen once. Per germline, CDR1 DFQATT and CDR2 SNEGSKA (reference sequence). The CDR3 contains 14 residues. Trimming pared 3 bases from V and 3 bases from J, leaving 11 bases between.

The chain employs TRBV20-1 and TRBJ1-4; no definite D call. This TCR came from a female donor with early-stage non-small cell lung cancer. Sequencing was performed on normal lung tissue next to the tumor, taken at surgery. The CDR3 nucleotides read TGCAGTGCTAGTCCCAGCGGAGCTAATGAAAAACTGTTTTTT. The encoded protein is CSASPSGANEKLFF.